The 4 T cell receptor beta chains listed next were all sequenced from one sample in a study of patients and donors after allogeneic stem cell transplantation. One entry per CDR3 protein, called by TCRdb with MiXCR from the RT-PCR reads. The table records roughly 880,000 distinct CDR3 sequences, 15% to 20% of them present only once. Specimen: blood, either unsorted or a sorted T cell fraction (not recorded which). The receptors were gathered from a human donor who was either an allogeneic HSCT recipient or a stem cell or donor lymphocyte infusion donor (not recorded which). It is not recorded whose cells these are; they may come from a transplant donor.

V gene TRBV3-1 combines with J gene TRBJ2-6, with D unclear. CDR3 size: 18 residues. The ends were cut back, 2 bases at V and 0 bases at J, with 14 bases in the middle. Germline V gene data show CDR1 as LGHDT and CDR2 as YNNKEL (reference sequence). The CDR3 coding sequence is TGTGCCAGCAGCCAAATGCCGGCAGTGAGCTCTGGGGCCAACGTCCTGACTTTC. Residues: CASSQMPAVSSGANVLTF.

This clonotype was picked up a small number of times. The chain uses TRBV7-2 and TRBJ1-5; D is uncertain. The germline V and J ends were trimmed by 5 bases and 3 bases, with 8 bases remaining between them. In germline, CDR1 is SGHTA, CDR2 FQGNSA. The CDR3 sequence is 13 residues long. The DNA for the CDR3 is TGTGCCAGCAGCCCCAACATCAATCAGCCCCAGCATTTT. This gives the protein CASSPNINQPQHF.

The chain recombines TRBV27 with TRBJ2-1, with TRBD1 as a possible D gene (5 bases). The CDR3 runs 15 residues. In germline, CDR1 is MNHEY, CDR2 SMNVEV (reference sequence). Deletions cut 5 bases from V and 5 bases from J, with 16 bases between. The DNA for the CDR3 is TGTGCCAGCAGTCCCACCCATCGACAGAACAATGAGCAGTTCTTC. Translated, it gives CASSPTHRQNNEQFF.

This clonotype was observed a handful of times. As DNA, the CDR3 is TGTGCCAGCAGTTTTGGGACAGGGGGCAGGGGCAATCAGCCCCAGCATTTT. Amino acids: CASSFGTGGRGNQPQHF. This chain connects TRBV12-3 or TRBV12-4 to TRBJ1-5, with 12 bases aligning to TRBD1. This CDR3 is built from 17 residues. V lost 3 bases, J lost 2 bases, and 5 bases stayed unmatched.